These 30 T cell receptor beta chains came from one sample sequenced in a study of cytomegalovirus exposure and HLA in healthy donors (dated by TCRdb to the late 2010s). Receptor amplification or capture employed the immunoSEQ multiplex PCR assay. A mixture of 60 forward primers for TCR Vbeta segments and 13 reverse primers for TCR Jbeta segments was used in the multiplex PCR. TCRdb obtained this table from immuneACCESS and retained in-frame rearrangements with V and J assigned. These tables miss some clones; where compared with another copy, unresolved V genes account for less than half of the shortfall, and the remainder is unexplained. Across this sample there are fewer than 90,000 clones, with about 80% seen only once. In total, the top ten clones hold roughly 1.3% of the sample. The sequenced material came from PBMCs. Source of these receptors: a male donor in good health and CMV-seronegative.

V usage is TRBV28 and J usage is TRBJ2-3, with 14 positions matching TRBD2. Losses at the gene ends were 8 bases for V and 6 bases for J; bases not matched to a gene: 1. CDR1 and CDR2 (germline): MDHEN, SYDVKM. This CDR3 region has 13 residues. This CDR3 reads CASRTSGRDTQYF. In nucleotides, the CDR3 is TGTGCCAGCCGGACTAGCGGGAGGGATACGCAGTATTTT.

The table lists this clone with a count of one. The chain combines TRBV30 with TRBJ2-5; 7 bases are a match to TRBD1. V lost 0 bases, J lost 5 bases, and 12 bases stayed unmatched. CDR3 size: 16 residues. Germline V CDR1 and CDR2: GTSNPN, SVGIG (reference sequence). DNA of the CDR3: TGTGCCTGGAGTGTCAATGGCAGGGGGACATGGGAGACCCAGTACTTC. This gives the protein CAWSVNGRGTWETQYF.

This clone was seen only a few times. The chain uses TRBV4-1 and TRBJ2-7; 12 nucleotides line up with TRBD2. V shed 4 bases and J 6 bases; nucleotides not matched to a gene: 13. The CDR3 loop spans 17 amino acids. Looked up from germline, CDR1 is MGHRA and CDR2 is YSYEKL. CDR3 DNA sequence: TGCGCCAGCAGCCGAGCCGTCCTAGCGGGAGGGCCCGGCGAGCAGTACTTC. Translation: CASSRAVLAGGPGEQYF.

The chain couples TRBV5-1 to TRBJ2-1; TRBD1 aligns across 7 bases. The CDR3 length is 16 residues. From germline, CDR1 is SGHRS and CDR2 YFSETQ. J was trimmed by 4 bases and V by 0 bases; bases with no gene match: 7. CDR3 sequence: CASSLEGAGAYNEQFF. The CDR3, as DNA: TGCGCCAGCAGCTTGGAGGGGGCCGGGGCATACAATGAGCAGTTCTTC. The whole variable domain, filled in from reference TRBV5-1 and TRBJ2-1, reads KAGVTQTPRYLIKTRGQQVTLSCSPISGHRSVSWYQQTPGQGLQFLFEYFSETQRNKGNFPGRFSGRQFSNSRSEMNVSTLELGDSALYLCASSLEGAGAYNEQFFGPGTRLTVL.

The CDR3 is CASSSTGADHTGELFF. CDR3 sequence (DNA): TGCGCCAGCAGCTCCACAGGGGCGGATCACACCGGGGAGCTGTTTTTT. The rearrangement joins TRBV5-1 to TRBJ2-2; 7 bases agree with TRBD1. Trimming took 3 bases from V and 3 from J; bases not matched to a gene: 8. CDR1 and CDR2 (germline): SGHRS, YFSETQ. CDR3 size: 16 residues.

The rearrangement links TRBV7-9 to TRBJ1-1, with 9 nucleotides matching TRBD1. V lost 1 base to trimming and J lost 8 bases; unmatched junction nucleotides: 5. The germline V gene encodes CDR1 SEHNR and CDR2 FQNEAQ (reference sequence). There are 14 residues in the CDR3. The CDR3 DNA follows: TGTGCCAGCAGCTTAGGAGGGGGACAGGGCGAAGCTTTCTTT. This gives the protein CASSLGGGQGEAFF.

This chain links TRBV28 with TRBJ2-2; D is undetermined. Trimming removed 7 bases from V and 2 bases from J, with 8 bases in between. This CDR3 comprises 13 residues. Germline CDR1 reads MDHEN; CDR2 reads SYDVKM. The CDR3 region has the DNA TGTGCCAGCATGACATCAAACACCGGGGAGCTGTTTTTT. Residues: CASMTSNTGELFF.

This chain joins TRBV27 and TRBJ2-2; no clear D. The length of the CDR3 is 15 residues. The germline CDR1 and CDR2 sequences are MNHEY and SMNVEV (reference sequence). Trimming pared 6 bases from V and 6 bases from J, leaving 17 bases between. Here the CDR3 reads CASRPRGGGAGELFF. The CDR3 region has the DNA TGTGCCAGCAGACCTAGAGGCGGCGGAGCCGGGGAGCTGTTTTTT.

This chain uses TRBV13 with TRBJ2-5; tentatively, D is TRBD1 (6 bases). Trimming took 7 bases from V and 3 from J, leaving 15 bases between them. The CDR3 is made up of 14 amino acids. The germline V gene encodes CDR1 PRHDT and CDR2 FYEKMQ (reference sequence). Here the CDR3 reads CASTRRRTEETQYF. For the CDR3, the DNA is TGTGCCAGCACCCGGAGAAGGACAGAAGAGACCCAGTACTTC.

A single count supports this clone. The J gene is TRBJ2-7, the V gene TRBV6-5; TRBD2 matches 11 bases. V shed 4 bases, J shed 4 bases, and the junction held 6 bases outside the gene matches. This CDR3 is built from 15 residues. The germline V gene encodes CDR1 MNHEY and CDR2 SVGAGI. CDR3 DNA: TGTGCCAGCAGTTCATTAGCGGGGGGGCATTACGAGCAGTACTTC. This codes for CASSSLAGGHYEQYF.

This chain connects TRBV19 to TRBJ1-5, with D tentatively TRBD1 (5 bases). The V gene lost 6 bases and the J gene lost 3 bases, with 12 bases spanning the gap. The CDR3 contains 14 residues. Per the germline V gene, CDR1 is LNHDA and CDR2 is SQIVND (reference sequence). The CDR3 bases are TGTGCCAGTAGCCATGACAGTAACAATCAGCCCCAGCATTTT. It translates to CASSHDSNNQPQHF.

This clone was observed once. The chain links TRBV19 to TRBJ2-3; 7 bases align to TRBD2. Germline V gene data show CDR1 as LNHDA and CDR2 as SQIVND (reference sequence). V lost 5 bases, J lost 2 bases, and 19 bases stayed unmatched. The CDR3 has 19 amino acids. The DNA of the CDR3 is TGTGCCAGTAGTCCTCCTTCGGCTCTGGGAGGGATCCCCACAGATACGCAGTATTTT. It translates to CASSPPSALGGIPTDTQYF.

The chain links TRBV6-5 to TRBJ2-3, with D unresolved. The V gene's germline CDR1 is MNHEY and CDR2 SVGAGI. The CDR3 runs to 14 residues. Trimming cost V 5 bases and J 1 base, with 10 bases left between them. The DNA for the CDR3 is TGTGCCAGCAGTGACTTCACGGGCACAGATACGCAGTATTTT. Translating gives CASSDFTGTDTQYF.

The J gene is TRBJ2-1, the V gene TRBV28, with 10 bases identical to TRBD1. The CDR3 is made up of 15 amino acids. Germline lookup yields CDR1 MDHEN and CDR2 SYDVKM. V lost 5 bases, J lost 5 bases, and 6 bases stayed unmatched. CDR3 in amino acids: CASSLGQGVNNEQFF. CDR3 sequence (DNA): TGTGCCAGCAGTCTAGGACAGGGGGTCAACAATGAGCAGTTCTTC.

This chain joins TRBV28 and TRBJ1-2; D is uncertain. With 7 bases removed from V and 3 bases from J, the gap between germline ends came to 12 bases. The germline gives CDR1 MDHEN, CDR2 SYDVKM. The CDR3 is made up of 13 amino acids. The CDR3 region has the DNA TGTGCCAGCAACTCCGGCGGGTACTATGGCTACACCTTC. Its protein product is CASNSGGYYGYTF.

The genes are TRBV6-5 and TRBJ1-5; unclear D gene. Germline lookup yields CDR1 MNHEY and CDR2 SVGAGI. This CDR3 comprises 13 residues. The V and J ends lost 4 bases and 2 bases respectively, with 6 bases between them. The CDR3 DNA reads as TGTGCCAGCAGTTTCCGTCGCAATCAGCCCCAGCATTTT. Amino acid sequence: CASSFRRNQPQHF.

Concerning this clone: Its ends do not fully match the called genes, so a read error is possible. The sample holds other DNA sequences that translate to the same CDR3. The chain joins TRBV7-8 to TRBJ1-1; a weak D match, TRBD1 (6 bases). Per germline, CDR1 SGHVS and CDR2 FQNEAQ. This CDR3 comprises 14 residues. CDR3 loop: CASSLGRGTTEAFF. The CDR3 nucleotides read TGTGCCAGCAGCTTAGGCAGGGGAACCACTGAAGCTTTCTTC.

A few counts support this clone. The chain has TRBV10-2 and TRBJ2-3; the D is unclear. The length of the CDR3 is 14 residues. The ends were cut back, 9 bases at V and 1 base at J, with 14 bases in the middle. Germline loops: CDR1 WSHSY, CDR2 SAAADI. In DNA, the CDR3 is TGCGCCAGTGTATCGGGTATCCGCACAGATACGCAGTATTTT. Its translation: CASVSGIRTDTQYF.

The V gene is TRBV5-1, the J gene TRBJ2-3; 9 nucleotides align to TRBD1. V was pared by 4 bases and J by 3 bases, with 15 bases of the junction left unmatched. The germline CDR1 and CDR2 sequences are SGHRS and YFSETQ. The CDR3 consists of 18 residues. CDR3 sequence: CASSRPRDRDMGTDTQYF. The CDR3 DNA reads as TGCGCCAGCAGCCGACCCCGGGACAGGGATATGGGAACAGATACGCAGTATTTT.

The gene calls are TRBV4-1 and TRBJ1-1; D possibly corresponds to TRBD1 (6 bases). V dropped 5 bases and J dropped 5 bases, with 18 bases sitting between them. CDR3 length: 15 residues. Germline CDR1 reads MGHRA; CDR2 reads YSYEKL. The DNA for the CDR3 is TGCGCCAGCAGCGCCCCGGAGAAGGGGGTGACTGAAGCTTTCTTT. This codes for CASSAPEKGVTEAFF.

The chain employs TRBV19 and TRBJ2-7; possibly TRBD1 for D (5 bases). V was shortened by 3 bases and J by 3 bases, with 9 bases between the two germline ends. This CDR3 has 13 residues. CDR1 is LNHDA and CDR2 is SQIVND in the germline V gene (reference sequence). CDR3 DNA sequence: TGTGCCAGTAGTATGGGCGGACACTACGAGCAGTACTTC. Its translation is CASSMGGHYEQYF.

This chain connects TRBV7-2 to TRBJ2-3, with D hard to call. Trimming took 1 base from V and 2 from J, leaving 7 bases between them. Germline V gene sequence: CDR1 SGHTA, CDR2 FQGNSA. The CDR3 is made up of 14 amino acids. CDR3 bases: TGTGCCAGCAGCTTAGGTCCTTACACAGATACGCAGTATTTT. It codes for CASSLGPYTDTQYF.

The rearrangement links TRBV5-6 to TRBJ2-1; TRBD2 matches 10 bases. CDR1 SGHDT and CDR2 YYEEEE come from the germline V gene. J was trimmed by 3 bases and V by 2 bases; bases with no gene match: 5. This CDR3 contains 16 residues. The CDR3: CASSLLAGIYYNEQFF. The CDR3 bases are TGTGCCAGCAGCTTACTAGCGGGAATATACTACAATGAGCAGTTCTTC.

This clone was seen only a few times. This chain uses TRBV5-1 with TRBJ2-7; 8 bases are a match to TRBD2. V gave up 1 base and J gave up 0 bases; unmatched junction bases: 6. The CDR3 covers 16 residues. The V gene's germline CDR1 is SGHRS and CDR2 YFSETQ. The CDR3 loop reads CASSLKIREGSYEQYF. The CDR3 bases are TGCGCCAGCAGCTTGAAAATACGGGAGGGCTCCTACGAGCAGTACTTC.

The rearrangement uses TRBV28 and TRBJ2-2; 8 bases align to TRBD2. This CDR3 is built from 15 residues. The J segment lost 4 bases and the V segment lost 5 bases, leaving 6 bases of the junction unmatched. CDR1 and CDR2 (germline): MDHEN, SYDVKM. CDR3 residues: CASSPGGQSTGELFF. CDR3 DNA sequence: TGTGCCAGCAGTCCGGGGGGGCAAAGCACCGGGGAGCTGTTTTTT. Looking up the rest from reference TRBV28 and TRBJ2-2 gives the full variable domain: DVKVTQSSRYLVKRTGEKVFLECVQDMDHENMFWYRQDPGLGLRLIYFSYDVKMKEKGDIPEGYSVSREKKERFSLILESASTNQTSMYLCASSPGGQSTGELFFGEGSRLTVL.

V is TRBV5-1 and J is TRBJ1-3; tentative D call: TRBD1 (6 bases). This CDR3 is 14 amino acids long. Germline CDR1 SGHRS, CDR2 YFSETQ. V was cut by 3 bases and J by 4 bases, with 11 bases left in between. CDR3 in DNA: TGCGCCAGCAGCTCTACAGGGTTCGGAAACACCATATATTTT. This gives the protein CASSSTGFGNTIYF.

The rearrangement uses TRBV5-1 and TRBJ1-2; 8 bases map to TRBD1. The length of the CDR3 is 14 residues. After removal of 4 bases from V and 4 bases from J, the junction contained 6 bases not matched to a gene. Germline CDR1 SGHRS, CDR2 YFSETQ. CDR3 sequence: CASSPGQVFYGYTF. The CDR3 DNA reads TGCGCCAGCAGCCCGGGACAGGTTTTCTATGGCTACACCTTC.

The count of this clone is one. For the CDR3, the DNA is TGTGCCATCACAGGCAGGGAGGAACAGCCCCAGCATTTT. Translating gives CAITGREEQPQHF. The chain links TRBV10-3 to TRBJ1-5; D possibly corresponds to TRBD1 (5 bases). The CDR3 contains 13 residues. Trimming took 7 bases from V and 7 from J, leaving 14 bases between them. CDR1 and CDR2 from the germline V gene are ENHRY and SYGVKD.

This chain links TRBV18 with TRBJ1-1; 7 bases map to TRBD1. V was clipped by 3 bases and J by 1 base; unmatched bases: 11. Germline values: CDR1 KGHSH, CDR2 LQKENI. The CDR3 totals 17 residues. The CDR3 DNA reads as TGTGCCAGCTCACCCTATTCGAGGGGGCTCGGGAACACTGAAGCTTTCTTT. Protein sequence: CASSPYSRGLGNTEAFF.

The rearrangement joins TRBV18 to TRBJ1-4; 7 bases align to TRBD1. Trimming cost V 4 bases and J 6 bases; bases outside gene matches: 5. The CDR3 is 14 residues long. Germline lookup yields CDR1 KGHSH and CDR2 LQKENI. This CDR3 is CASSLSTGDEKLFF. The DNA for the CDR3 is TGTGCCAGCTCACTATCAACAGGGGATGAAAAACTGTTTTTT.